What follows describes a single T cell receptor beta chain. The source of the sample is a study of tumor-infiltrating lymphocytes in oesophageal squamous cell carcinoma. TCRdb called the PCR reads again in MiXCR, with one record for every CDR3 protein. In the table there are roughly 18,000 distinct CDR3 sequences, 35% to 45% of which are singletons. Trimming pared 1 base from V and 11 bases from J, leaving 20 bases between. CDR3 length equals 15 residues. Specimen: esophageal tumor tissue. The TCR originated in a male donor with esophageal squamous cell carcinoma. V gene TRBV12-3 or TRBV12-4 combines with J gene TRBJ2-5, with a tentative D call TRBD2 (6 bases). CDR3 coding DNA: TGTGCCAGCAGTTTAGGGGGCGGGAATTACAATGAGCAGTACTTC. This codes for CASSLGGGNYNEQYF.